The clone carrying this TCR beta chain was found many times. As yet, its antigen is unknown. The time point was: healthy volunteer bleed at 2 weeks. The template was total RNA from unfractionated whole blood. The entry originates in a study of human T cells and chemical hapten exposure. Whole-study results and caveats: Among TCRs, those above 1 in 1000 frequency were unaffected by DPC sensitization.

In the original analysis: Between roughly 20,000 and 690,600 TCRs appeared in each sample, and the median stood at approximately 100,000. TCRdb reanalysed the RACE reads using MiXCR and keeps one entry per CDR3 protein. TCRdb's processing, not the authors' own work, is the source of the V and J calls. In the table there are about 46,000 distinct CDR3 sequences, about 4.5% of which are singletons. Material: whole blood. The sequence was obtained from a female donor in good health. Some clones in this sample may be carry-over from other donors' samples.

The CDR3: CATSRSRTSYEQYF. The CDR3 DNA follows: TGTGCCACCAGCAGATCCCGGACCTCCTACGAGCAGTACTTC. V is TRBV15 and J is TRBJ2-7; the D is unclear. V shed 2 bases and J shed 0 bases, with 8 bases lying between them. The CDR3 is made up of 14 amino acids. Per the germline V gene, CDR1 is LNHNV and CDR2 is YYDKDF (reference sequence).